The entry below describes one TCR beta chain. Antigen specificity is unknown. This sample is drawn from a study of Ad26.COV2.S vaccination and SARS-CoV-2 variants. TCRdb's copy holds only in-frame clones and misses some; the assay was immunoSEQ multiplex PCR. The sample lists around 370,000 clones; around 92% were seen once. Study observations and caveats: People given the vaccine had a wider spike-specific TCR breadth than placebo recipients did. Reported post-vaccination CD8+ and CD4+ T cell responses to spike showed substantial breadth.

The germline V and J ends were trimmed by 2 bases and 1 base, with 7 bases remaining between them. This CDR3 has 14 amino acids. CDR1 and CDR2 (germline): MNHNY, SVGAGI (reference sequence). This rearrangement joins TRBV6-6 to TRBJ2-3; D is uncertain. The sample in question was peripheral blood, obtained after recovery from COVID-19. The receptor comes from a human donor who had recovered from COVID-19. Written as DNA, the CDR3 is TGTGCCAGCAGTTACACGGACCGCACAGATACGCAGTATTTT. Protein: CASSYTDRTDTQYF.